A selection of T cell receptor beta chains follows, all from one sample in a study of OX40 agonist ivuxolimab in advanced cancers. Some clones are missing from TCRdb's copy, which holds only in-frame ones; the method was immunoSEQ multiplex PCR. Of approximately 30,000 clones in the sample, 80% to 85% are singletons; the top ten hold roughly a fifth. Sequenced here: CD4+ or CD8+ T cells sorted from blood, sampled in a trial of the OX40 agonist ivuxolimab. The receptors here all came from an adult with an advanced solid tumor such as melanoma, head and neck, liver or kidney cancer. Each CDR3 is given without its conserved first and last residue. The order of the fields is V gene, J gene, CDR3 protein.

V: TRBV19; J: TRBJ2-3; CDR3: ASSIPGTGPADTQY
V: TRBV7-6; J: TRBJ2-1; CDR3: ASSTSGGASEQF
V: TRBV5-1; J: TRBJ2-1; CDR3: ASSPHSGRTDNEQF
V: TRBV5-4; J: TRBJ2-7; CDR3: ASSFRDRGTAEQY
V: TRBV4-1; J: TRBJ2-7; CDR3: ASSHGLAGIYEQY
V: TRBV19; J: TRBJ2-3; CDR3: ASSPQDYTDTQY
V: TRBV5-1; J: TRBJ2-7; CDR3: ASSLDLDRGPYEQY
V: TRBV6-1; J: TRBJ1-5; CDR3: ASGWAGGINQPQH
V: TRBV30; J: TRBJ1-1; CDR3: AWSDGLSTEAF
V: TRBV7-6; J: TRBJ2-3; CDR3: ASSLGHSGSSTDTQY
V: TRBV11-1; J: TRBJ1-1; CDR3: ASSLGRLNTEAF
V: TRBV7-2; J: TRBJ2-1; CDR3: ASSQEKDDNEQF
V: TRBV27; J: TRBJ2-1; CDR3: ASSPSYNEQF